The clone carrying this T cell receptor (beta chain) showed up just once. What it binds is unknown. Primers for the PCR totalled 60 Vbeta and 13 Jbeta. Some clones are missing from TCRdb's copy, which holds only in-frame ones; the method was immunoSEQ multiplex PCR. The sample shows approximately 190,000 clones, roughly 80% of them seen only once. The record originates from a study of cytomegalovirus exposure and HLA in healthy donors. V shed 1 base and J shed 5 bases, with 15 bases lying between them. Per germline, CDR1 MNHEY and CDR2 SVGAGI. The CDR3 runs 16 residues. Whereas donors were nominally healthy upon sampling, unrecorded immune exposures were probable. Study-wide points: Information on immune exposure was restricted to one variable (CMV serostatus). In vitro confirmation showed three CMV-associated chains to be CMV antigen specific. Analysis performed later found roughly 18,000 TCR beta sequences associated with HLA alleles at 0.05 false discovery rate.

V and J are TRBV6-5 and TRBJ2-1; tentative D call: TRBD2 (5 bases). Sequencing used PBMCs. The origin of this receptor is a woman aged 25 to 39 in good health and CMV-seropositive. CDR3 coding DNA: TGTGCCAGCAGTTACTTCGGACTTACTCGAAACAATGAGCAGTTCTTC. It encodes CASSYFGLTRNNEQFF.